Listed here are 20 T cell receptor beta chains from one sample, sequenced in a study of cytotoxic CD8 clonotypes in ibrutinib-treated CLL (dated by TCRdb to about 2021). Reading the label with the study, this specimen's time point is: 12 months on ibrutinib. Libraries were built with the immunoSEQ multiplex PCR assay. Sourced from immuneACCESS, this table was stored by TCRdb with only in-frame sequences that have V and J called. A share of the clones is absent; for the studies checked, an unresolved V gene accounts for under half, and the remainder has no known explanation. For this sample there are about 140,000 clones; approximately 90% appear just once. About a tenth of the sample rests with the top ten. The source material was PBMCs, sampled after 12 months of ibrutinib treatment. The receptors here all came from a human donor with chronic lymphocytic leukemia.

The chain couples TRBV30 to TRBJ1-5; D unresolved. V lost 2 bases and J lost 7, with 12 bases in between. Germline CDR1 GTSNPN, CDR2 SVGIG (reference sequence). This CDR3 has 13 residues. In DNA form, the CDR3 reads TGTGCCTGGAGTCCACCTAGTAGCCAGCCCCAGCATTTT. It translates to CAWSPPSSQPQHF.

The V gene is TRBV21-1, the J gene TRBJ1-1; whether TRBD1, the table's D call, matches the DNA was not checked. TRBV21-1 has pseudogene status. The CDR3 runs to 14 residues. The CDR3 loop reads CASSKQGSVAEAFF. The CDR3 DNA reads as TGTGCCAGCAGCAAACAGGGGTCGGTCGCTGAAGCTTTCTTT.

The J gene is TRBJ2-7, the V gene TRBV19; TRBD1 or TRBD2 may be the D gene (5 bases each). V lost 5 bases and J 3 bases, leaving 8 bases between the germline ends. This CDR3 is built from 12 residues. Germline CDR1 is LNHDA and CDR2 is SQIVND (reference sequence). CDR3 in amino acids: CASSEGLYEQYF. CDR3 nucleotides: TGTGCCAGTAGTGAGGGGCTCTACGAGCAGTACTTC.

The V call is TRBV6-5, the J call TRBJ2-1; possibly TRBD2 for D (6 bases). Germline-derived CDR1 and CDR2 are MNHEY and SVGAGI. V was shortened by 6 bases and J by 5 bases, with 17 bases between the two germline ends. The CDR3 runs to 15 residues. The CDR3 DNA sequence: TGTGCCAGCAGAAACCGGGACTTGCCGAACAATGAGCAGTTCTTC. This encodes CASRNRDLPNNEQFF.

The chain has TRBV11-3 and TRBJ2-7, with 10 positions matching TRBD1. CDR3 size: 15 residues. With 4 bases clipped from V and 2 bases from J, the junction kept 5 bases outside the gene matches. Germline V gene lookup returns CDR1 SGHNT and CDR2 YENEEA. DNA of the CDR3: TGTGCCAGCAGCTCGTCCGGGACAGGGGCCTACGAGCAGTACTTC. This codes for CASSSSGTGAYEQYF.

This rearrangement joins TRBV2 to TRBJ2-7; D could derive from TRBD1 or TRBD2 (5 bases each). The CDR3 sequence is 13 residues long. V lost 6 bases to trimming and J lost 1 base, with 10 bases between them. Germline V gene sequence: CDR1 SNHLY, CDR2 FYNNEI. The CDR3 sequence is CASSRDVSYEQYF. CDR3 in DNA: TGTGCCAGCAGCCGGGACGTATCCTACGAGCAGTACTTC.

The V call is TRBV7-9, the J call TRBJ2-7; D gene unclear. The CDR3 consists of 13 residues. The V and J ends lost 4 bases and 2 bases respectively, with 9 bases between them. Looked up from germline, CDR1 is SEHNR and CDR2 is FQNEAQ (reference sequence). As DNA, the CDR3 is TGTGCCAGCAGCTCGGAACGTGCCTACGAGCAGTACTTC. It translates to CASSSERAYEQYF. Variable domain in full (rest from reference TRBV7-9 and TRBJ2-7): DTGVSQNPRHKITKRGQNVTFRCDPISEHNRLYWYRQTLGQGPEFLTYFQNEAQLEKSRLLSDRFSAERPKGSFSTLEIQRTEQGDSAMYLCASSSERAYEQYFGPGTRLTVT.

The V call is TRBV1, the J call TRBJ2-2; the table's D call TRBD1 went unverified against the DNA. TRBV1 represents a pseudogene. The CDR3 contains 17 residues. In nucleotides, the CDR3 is TGCACCAGCAGCCAAGATTCAGGGGGATTATTGGTCGGGGAGCTGTTTTTT. Translation: CTSSQDSGGLLVGELFF.

CDR3: CASTRAVNSPLHF. In nucleotides, the CDR3 is TGCGCCAGCACGAGAGCTGTCAATTCACCCCTCCACTTT. The chain uses TRBV5-1 and TRBJ1-6; D not certain. The CDR3 consists of 13 residues. The germline V gene has CDR1 SGHRS and CDR2 YFSETQ. V gave up 6 bases and J gave up 7 bases, with 11 bases separating them.

V and J are TRBV27 and TRBJ2-7; D is unclear. The CDR3 is 13 residues long. The germline gives CDR1 MNHEY, CDR2 SMNVEV (reference sequence). Trimming left V 1 base short and J 7 bases short, with 11 bases between. This chain's CDR3 is CASSLYGPLEQYF. The CDR3 coding sequence is TGTGCCAGCAGTTTATATGGTCCTTTGGAGCAGTACTTC.

This clone appeared a few times. The CDR3 bases are TGCAGCGTTGAAGTGAGGGACTACGAGCAGTACTTC. Translated: CSVEVRDYEQYF. This rearrangement joins TRBV29-1 to TRBJ2-7; D may be TRBD2 (5 bases). CDR3 length: 12 residues. Germline V gene lookup returns CDR1 SQVTM and CDR2 ANQGSEA. With 1 base removed from V and 3 bases from J, the gap between germline ends came to 7 bases.

CDR3 DNA sequence: TGTGCCAGCAGCGGGACTAGCGGGTTGAACACCGGGGAGCTGTTTTTT. The encoded protein is CASSGTSGLNTGELFF. This chain connects TRBV7-3 to TRBJ2-2, with 12 bases that match TRBD2. Losses at the gene ends were 5 bases for V and 1 base for J; bases not matched to a gene: 2. Germline CDR1 SGHTA, CDR2 FQGTGA. The CDR3 consists of 16 residues. The full variable domain, with the rest looked up from reference TRBV7-3 and TRBJ2-2, is GAGVSQTPSNKVTEKGKYVELRCDPISGHTALYWYRQSLGQGPEFLIYFQGTGAADDSGLPNDRFFAVRPEGSVSTLKIQRTERGDSAVYLCASSGTSGLNTGELFFGEGSRLTVL.

CDR3 DNA: TGTGCCAGCATGCTAGCGGGAGGGCTAGGTGAGCAGTTCTTC. This codes for CASMLAGGLGEQFF. This chain joins TRBV6-6 and TRBJ2-1; 12 bases match TRBD2. V trimming: 7 bases; J trimming: 9 bases; junction bases outside the gene matches: 7. Germline lookup yields CDR1 MNHNY and CDR2 SVGAGI (reference sequence). The CDR3 loop spans 14 amino acids.

In this sample, this clone turned up a few times. The CDR3 DNA reads TGTGCCAGCAGCCAAGATCGGGCTAGCTACCGGAATGAGCAGTTCTTC. Its protein product is CASSQDRASYRNEQFF. The chain carries TRBV4-2 and TRBJ2-1; weak D call: TRBD2 (5 bases). CDR3 length: 16 residues. Germline-derived CDR1 and CDR2 are LGHNA and YNFKEQ. The germline V and J ends were trimmed by 0 bases and 7 bases, with 16 bases remaining between them.

The gene calls are TRBV4-1 and TRBJ2-1; the D gene is possibly TRBD2 (5 bases). The CDR3 has 14 amino acids. Germline CDR1 is MGHRA and CDR2 is YSYEKL. Trimming removed 0 bases at V and 8 bases at J, with 11 bases between. CDR3 in amino acids: CASSQERLHDEQFF. For the CDR3, the DNA is TGCGCCAGCAGCCAAGAAAGACTACACGATGAGCAGTTCTTC.

This clone appeared a single time. The chain is built from TRBV27 and TRBJ2-7; D is possibly TRBD2 (6 bases). V was pared by 8 bases and J by 0 bases, with 17 bases between. This CDR3 is built from 15 residues. Germline V lookup: CDR1 MNHEY, CDR2 SMNVEV (reference sequence). CDR3 residues: CASAAVAVSSYEQYF. The CDR3 DNA sequence: TGTGCCAGCGCCGCAGTAGCGGTTAGCTCCTACGAGCAGTACTTC.

CDR3 region: CASSSGTGDQETQYF. CDR3 in DNA: TGTGCCAGCAGTTCTGGGACGGGGGACCAAGAGACCCAGTACTTC. J is TRBJ2-5 and V is TRBV9; maybe TRBD2 (6 bases). The germline V gene encodes CDR1 SGDLS and CDR2 YYNGEE. The V gene lost 5 bases and the J gene lost 0 bases, with 14 bases spanning the gap. The CDR3 runs 15 residues.

V and J are TRBV28 and TRBJ2-2; 9 bases are shared with TRBD2. The CDR3 extends over 14 amino acids. The V gene end was trimmed by 6 bases and the J gene end by 5 bases; junction bases not matched to a gene: 4. Germline CDR1 is MDHEN and CDR2 is SYDVKM. The CDR3 sequence is CASRAGGYTGELFF. CDR3 DNA: TGTGCCAGCAGAGCGGGGGGTTATACCGGGGAGCTGTTTTTT. The whole variable domain, remainder taken from reference TRBV28 and TRBJ2-2, is DVKVTQSSRYLVKRTGEKVFLECVQDMDHENMFWYRQDPGLGLRLIYFSYDVKMKEKGDIPEGYSVSREKKERFSLILESASTNQTSMYLCASRAGGYTGELFFGEGSRLTVL.

This sequence joins TRBV19 and TRBJ1-6, with a possible D match to TRBD1 (6 bases). CDR3 length equals 13 residues. Germline lookup yields CDR1 LNHDA and CDR2 SQIVND (reference sequence). Trimming stripped 8 bases from V and 5 bases from J, with 10 bases between. The CDR3 protein is CASGQTNNSPLHF. The CDR3 bases are TGTGCCAGTGGACAGACTAATAATTCACCCCTCCACTTT.

The V gene is TRBV6-1, the J gene TRBJ1-5; 7 bases are a match to TRBD1. After removal of 5 bases from V and 3 bases from J, the junction contained 7 bases not matched to a gene. CDR1 and CDR2 from the germline V gene are MNHNS and SASEGT. The CDR3 is made up of 15 amino acids. The CDR3 loop reads CASSSGTAYNQPQHF. As DNA, the CDR3 is TGTGCCAGCAGTTCCGGGACAGCGTACAATCAGCCCCAGCATTTT.